The clone carrying this T cell receptor beta chain was seen just once. The target antigen is unknown. The sample originates from a study of CD8 T cells in Susac syndrome. Study-level results: The study conceded that its TCR sequencing and HLA analysis involved relatively few individuals.

RNA amounts of roughly 0.45 to 1 ug underwent reverse transcription with random hexamers. The method of amplification for TCR beta CDR3 was immunoSEQ multiplex PCR, covering 54 Vbeta and 13 Jbeta. MiXCR, applied by TCRdb to the immunoSEQ multiplex PCR reads, yields one record per CDR3 protein. Of around 120,000 distinct CDR3 sequences listed, approximately 93% were seen once; the top ten hold roughly 0.088%. What was sequenced was CD4+ T cells from PBMCs. This clonotype was obtained from a human donor with multiple sclerosis.

CDR3 sequence (DNA): TGTGCCAGCAGTGGGAGCGGGGGAATCACAGATACGCAGTATTTT. Encoded protein: CASSGSGGITDTQYF. The chain has TRBV12-3 or TRBV12-4 and TRBJ2-3; 8 nucleotides match TRBD2. This CDR3 comprises 15 residues. Unmatched junction bases numbered 6, after V lost 5 bases and J lost 2 bases.